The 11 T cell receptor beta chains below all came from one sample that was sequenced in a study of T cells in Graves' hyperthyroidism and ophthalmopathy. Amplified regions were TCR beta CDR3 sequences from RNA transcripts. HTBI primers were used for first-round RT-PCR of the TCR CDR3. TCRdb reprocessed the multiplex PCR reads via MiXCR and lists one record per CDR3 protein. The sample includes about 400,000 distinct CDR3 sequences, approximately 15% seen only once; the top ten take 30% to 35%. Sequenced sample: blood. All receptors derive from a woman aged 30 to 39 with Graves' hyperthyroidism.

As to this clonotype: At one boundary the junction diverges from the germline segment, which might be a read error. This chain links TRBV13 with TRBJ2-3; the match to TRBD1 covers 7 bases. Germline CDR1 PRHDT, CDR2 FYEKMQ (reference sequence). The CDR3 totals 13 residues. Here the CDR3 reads CASNRQGTDTRYF. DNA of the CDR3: TGTGCCAGCAATCGACAGGGCACAGATACGCGGTATTTT.

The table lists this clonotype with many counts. The CDR3 spells CASRRRGNQPQHF. The CDR3 DNA reads as TGTGCCAGCAGGAGACGAGGCAATCAGCCCCAGCATTTT. This chain joins TRBV12-3 or TRBV12-4 and TRBJ1-5; D is uncertain. Between the trimmed V and J ends, which lost 6 bases and 2 bases, there was a span of 8 bases. The CDR3 sequence is 13 residues long.

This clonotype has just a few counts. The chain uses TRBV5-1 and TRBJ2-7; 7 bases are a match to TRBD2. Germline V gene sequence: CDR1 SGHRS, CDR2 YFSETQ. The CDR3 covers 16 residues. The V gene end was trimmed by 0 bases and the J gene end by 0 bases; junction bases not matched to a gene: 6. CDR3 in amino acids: CASSLVPAGSSYEQYF. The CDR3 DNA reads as TGCGCCAGCAGCTTGGTTCCAGCGGGGTCCTCCTACGAGCAGTACTTC.

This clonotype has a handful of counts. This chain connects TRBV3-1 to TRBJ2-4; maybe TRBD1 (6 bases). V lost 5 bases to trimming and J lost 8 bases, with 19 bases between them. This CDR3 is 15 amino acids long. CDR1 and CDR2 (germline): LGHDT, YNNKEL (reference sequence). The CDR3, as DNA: TGTGCCAGCAGCTCCCAGTGGGGGCTGTCGGACATTCAGTACTTC. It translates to CASSSQWGLSDIQYF.

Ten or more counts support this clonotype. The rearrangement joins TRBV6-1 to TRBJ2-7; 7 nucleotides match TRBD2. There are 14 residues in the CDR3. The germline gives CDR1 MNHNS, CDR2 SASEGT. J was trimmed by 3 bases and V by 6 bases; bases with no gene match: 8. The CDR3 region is CASSSGLQIYEQYF. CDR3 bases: TGTGCCAGCAGCTCGGGACTACAAATCTACGAGCAGTACTTC.

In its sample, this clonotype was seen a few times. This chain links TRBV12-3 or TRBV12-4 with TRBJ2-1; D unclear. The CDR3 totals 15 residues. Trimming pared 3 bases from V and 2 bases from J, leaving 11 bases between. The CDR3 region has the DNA TGTGCCAGCAGTTTTGGAGACCCGCCCTACAATGAGCAGTTCTTC. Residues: CASSFGDPPYNEQFF.

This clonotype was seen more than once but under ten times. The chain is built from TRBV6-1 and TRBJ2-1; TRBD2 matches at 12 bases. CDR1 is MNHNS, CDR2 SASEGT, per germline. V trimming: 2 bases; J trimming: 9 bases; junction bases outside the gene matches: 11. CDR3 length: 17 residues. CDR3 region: CASSETLLAGGIGEQFF. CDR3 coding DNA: TGTGCCAGCAGTGAAACGCTACTAGCGGGAGGAATTGGTGAGCAGTTCTTC.

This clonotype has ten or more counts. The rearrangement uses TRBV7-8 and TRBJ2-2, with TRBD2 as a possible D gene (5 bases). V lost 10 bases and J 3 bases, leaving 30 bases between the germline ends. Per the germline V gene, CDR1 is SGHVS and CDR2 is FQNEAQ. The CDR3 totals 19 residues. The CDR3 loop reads CATMLLNDGPRGYTGELFF. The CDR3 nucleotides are TGTGCCACCATGCTCCTGAACGACGGTCCGCGAGGGTACACCGGGGAGCTGTTTTTT.

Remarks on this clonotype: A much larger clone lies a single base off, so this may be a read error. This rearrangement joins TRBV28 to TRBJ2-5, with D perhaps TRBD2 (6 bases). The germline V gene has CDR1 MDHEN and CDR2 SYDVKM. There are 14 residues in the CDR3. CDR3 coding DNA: TGTGCCAGCAGTTTAGGAGGGGCCCAAAAGACCCAGTACTTC. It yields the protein CASSLGGAQKTQYF.

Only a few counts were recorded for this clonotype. The CDR3 reads CASSFMGTYEQYF. The CDR3, as DNA: TGTGCCAGCAGCTTCATGGGAACCTACGAGCAGTACTTC. The chain is built from TRBV7-9 and TRBJ2-7, with unresolved D. Looked up from germline, CDR1 is SEHNR and CDR2 is FQNEAQ (reference sequence). The CDR3 runs 13 residues. V was shortened by 3 bases and J by 2 bases, with 8 bases between the two germline ends.

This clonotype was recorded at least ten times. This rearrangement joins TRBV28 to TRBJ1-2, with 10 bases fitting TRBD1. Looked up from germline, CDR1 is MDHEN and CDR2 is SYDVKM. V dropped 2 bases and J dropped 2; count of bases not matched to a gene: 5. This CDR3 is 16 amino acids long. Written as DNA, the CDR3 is TGTGCCAGCAGTTTACCCCGGACAGGGGGGAACTATGGCTACACCTTC. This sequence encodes CASSLPRTGGNYGYTF.